A single T cell receptor beta chain is shown here with its context. The antigen is undetermined. The PCR was carried out with 60 Vbeta primers and 13 Jbeta primers. Profiled with immunoSEQ multiplex PCR; TCRdb holds only in-frame clones, not every one. The data contain about 160,000 clones, 70% to 80% of them singletons. The data derive from a study of cytomegalovirus exposure and HLA in healthy donors. Study-wide points: Relative to the approximately 630-donor mean, N-insertions were reportedly fewer in an Asian-associated ancestry cluster in a later analysis. According to a later analysis, most TCR beta chains associated with CMV appeared HLA-restricted. An apparent linkage of common viral pathogens to several of the most significant clusters emerged in a later analysis.

CDR1 is SGHRS, CDR2 YFSETQ, per germline. CDR3 length: 18 amino acids. V lost 0 bases and J lost 2, with 18 bases in between. The chain carries TRBV5-1 and TRBJ2-1, with D possibly TRBD2 on 6 matching bases. This TCR was recovered from a middle-aged man in good health and CMV-seropositive. Input material: PBMCs. The CDR3, as DNA: TGCGCCAGCAGCTTGGCCACAACCACTAGCCCAACCTACAATGAGCAGTTCTTC. Translated: CASSLATTTSPTYNEQFF.